This TCR beta chain came from a study of cytomegalovirus exposure and HLA in healthy donors. As for this clone: Its antigen is not known. The identical CDR3 is also encoded by other nucleotide sequences in the sample.

Trimming cost V 6 bases and J 2 bases, with 14 bases left between them. This CDR3 comprises 14 residues. In germline, CDR1 is MGHDK, CDR2 SYGVNS. Study results and caveats: Relative to equally common others, HLA-associated TCR beta chains showed greater clonal expansion in a later analysis. At a 0.05 false discovery rate, a later analysis found some 17,000 TCR beta sequences to be associated with HLA alleles.

The PCR made use of 60 Vbeta and 13 Jbeta primers. In the original analysis: Around 80 million unique TCR beta chains, 10 million to 13 million of them shared, were counted by a later analysis. Repertoires were generated with immunoSEQ multiplex PCR, while TCRdb's copy carries only in-frame clones and drops some. For V, J and clone size, that table is used; D and trimming come from the DNA. The sample includes about 200,000 clones, around 73% of them seen just once. This chain uses TRBV25-1 with TRBJ2-7; tentative D call: TRBD1 (5 bases). The TCR originated in a woman in her twenties or thirties in good health and CMV-seronegative. The specimen was PBMCs. The CDR3, as DNA: TGTGCCAGCAGCAGTAGGGGCAAAGCCTACGAGCAGTACTTC. It codes for CASSSRGKAYEQYF.